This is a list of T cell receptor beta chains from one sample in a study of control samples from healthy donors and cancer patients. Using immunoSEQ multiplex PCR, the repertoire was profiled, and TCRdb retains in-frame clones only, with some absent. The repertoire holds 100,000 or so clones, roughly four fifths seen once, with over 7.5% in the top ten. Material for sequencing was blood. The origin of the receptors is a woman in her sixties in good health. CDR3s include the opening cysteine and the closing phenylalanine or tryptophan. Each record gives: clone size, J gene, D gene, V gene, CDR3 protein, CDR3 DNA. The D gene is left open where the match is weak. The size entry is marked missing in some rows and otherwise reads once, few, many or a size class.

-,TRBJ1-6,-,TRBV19,CASSISGPPNSPLHF,TGTGCCAGTAGTATATCCGGACCCCCCAATTCACCCCTCCACTTT
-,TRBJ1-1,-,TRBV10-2,CASSEQYSNTEAFF,TGCGCCAGCAGTGAGCAGTACTCGAACACTGAAGCTTTCTTT
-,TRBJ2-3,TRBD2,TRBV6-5,CASSLREGQDTQYF,TGTGCCAGCAGTTTGCGGGAGGGCCAGGATACGCAGTATTTT
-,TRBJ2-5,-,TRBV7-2,CASSLVSGQETQYF,TGTGCCAGCAGCTTAGTTAGCGGTCAAGAGACCCAGTACTTC
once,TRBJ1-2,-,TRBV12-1,CASSFAGPRPDGYTF,TGTGCCAGCAGCTTTGCCGGCCCTAGACCAGATGGCTACACCTTC
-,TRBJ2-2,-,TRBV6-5,CASSYSRNTGELFF,TGTGCCAGCAGTTACTCCCGGAACACCGGGGAGCTGTTTTTT
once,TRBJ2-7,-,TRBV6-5,CASRVTVTYEQYF,TGTGCCAGCAGGGTGACAGTTACCTACGAGCAGTACTTC
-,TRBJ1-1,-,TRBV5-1,CASSDLSGGVVNTEAFF,TGCGCCAGCAGCGATCTGTCTGGGGGAGTGGTGAACACTGAAGCTTTCTTT
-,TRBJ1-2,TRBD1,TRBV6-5,CASSYSRGPLSGYTF,TGTGCCAGCAGTTACTCCAGGGGGCCTCTTTCTGGCTACACCTTC
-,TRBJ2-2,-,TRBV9,CASSQMTNTGELFF,TGTGCCAGCAGCCAGATGACGAACACCGGGGAGCTGTTTTTT
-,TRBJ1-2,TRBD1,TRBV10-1,CASSAGTGAYGYTF,TGCGCCAGCAGTGCCGGGACAGGGGCCTATGGCTACACCTTC
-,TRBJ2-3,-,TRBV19,CASSIRDTQYF,TGTGCCAGTAGTATTAGAGATACGCAGTATTTT
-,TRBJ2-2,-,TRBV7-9,CASSSRDTRNTGELFF,TGTGCCAGCAGCTCCCGGGACACCAGAAACACCGGGGAGCTGTTTTTT
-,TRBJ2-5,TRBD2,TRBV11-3,CASSRRGEETQYF,TGTGCCAGCAGCCGCCGGGGGGAAGAGACCCAGTACTTC
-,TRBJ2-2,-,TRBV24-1,CATSEMGKTGELFF,TGTGCCACCAGTGAAATGGGAAAAACCGGGGAGCTGTTTTTT
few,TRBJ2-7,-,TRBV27,CATKVLKDSYEQYF,TGTGCCACCAAGGTACTGAAGGACTCCTACGAGCAGTACTTC
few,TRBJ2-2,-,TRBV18,CASSPVFRGTGELFF,TGTGCCAGCTCACCAGTCTTTCGGGGAACCGGGGAGCTGTTTTTT
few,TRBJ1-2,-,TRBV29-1,CSGGGSTGNAGNGYTF,TGCAGCGGGGGCGGTTCAACCGGGAATGCAGGAAATGGCTACACCTTC
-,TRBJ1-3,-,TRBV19,CASCGPPLRNTIYF,TGTGCCAGCTGCGGCCCTCCGCTCCGCAACACCATATATTTT
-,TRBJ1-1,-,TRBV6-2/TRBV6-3,CASSYPGQLNTEAFF,TGTGCCAGCAGTTACCCGGGGCAGTTGAACACTGAAGCTTTCTTT
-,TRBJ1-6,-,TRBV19,CATEASSDNSPLHF,TGTGCCACCGAGGCCAGCTCAGATAATTCACCCCTCCACTTT
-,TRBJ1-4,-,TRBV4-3,CASSQDLGGANEKLFF,TGCGCCAGCAGCCAAGATCTTGGGGGCGCTAATGAAAAACTGTTTTTT
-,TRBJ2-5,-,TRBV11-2,CASSLRAEETQYF,TGTGCCAGCAGCTTAAGGGCGGAAGAGACCCAGTACTTC
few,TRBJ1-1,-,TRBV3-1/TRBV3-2,CASSPTGLLGAFF,TGTGCCAGCAGCCCGACAGGTTTACTTGGAGCTTTCTTT
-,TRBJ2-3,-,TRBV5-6,CASSRDGGHTDTQYF,TGTGCCAGCAGCAGGGACGGGGGACACACAGATACGCAGTATTTT
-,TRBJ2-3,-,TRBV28,CASRQTDTQYF,TGTGCCAGCAGGCAGACAGATACGCAGTATTTT